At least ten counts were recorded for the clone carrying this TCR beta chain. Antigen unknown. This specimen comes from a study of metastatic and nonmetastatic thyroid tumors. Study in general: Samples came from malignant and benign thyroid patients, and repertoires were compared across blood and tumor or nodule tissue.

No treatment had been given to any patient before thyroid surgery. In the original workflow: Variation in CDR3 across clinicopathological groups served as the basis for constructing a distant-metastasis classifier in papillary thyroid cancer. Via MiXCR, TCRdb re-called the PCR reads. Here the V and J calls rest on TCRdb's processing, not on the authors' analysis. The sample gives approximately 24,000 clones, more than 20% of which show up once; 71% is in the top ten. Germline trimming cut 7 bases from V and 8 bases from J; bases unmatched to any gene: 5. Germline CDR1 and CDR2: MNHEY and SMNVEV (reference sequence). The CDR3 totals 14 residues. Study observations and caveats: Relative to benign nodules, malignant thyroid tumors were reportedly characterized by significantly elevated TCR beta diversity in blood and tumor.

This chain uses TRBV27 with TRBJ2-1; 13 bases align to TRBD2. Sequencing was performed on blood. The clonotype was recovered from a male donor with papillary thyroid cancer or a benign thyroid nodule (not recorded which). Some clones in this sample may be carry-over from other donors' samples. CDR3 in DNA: TGTGCCAGCAAAACTAGCGGGAGGGCGGATGAGCAGTTCTTC. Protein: CASKTSGRADEQFF.